This T cell receptor beta chain derives from a study of blood T cell repertoires in COVID-19. Repertoires were generated with immunoSEQ multiplex PCR, while TCRdb's copy carries only in-frame clones and drops some. Among over 15,000 clones listed, 90% to 95% were seen once. The CDR3 is made up of 14 amino acids. Trimming removed 0 bases from V and 7 bases from J; junction bases left unmatched: 1. CDR1 and CDR2 (germline): SGHDN, FVKESK. The sample consisted of peripheral blood. This receptor was taken from a human donor in a cohort sampled during active COVID-19. This rearrangement joins TRBV14 to TRBJ2-1, with 9 nucleotides matching TRBD2. The CDR3 nucleotides are TGTGCCAGCAGCCAAGATCTAGCGGGAAATGAGCAGTTCTTC. Its translation: CASSQDLAGNEQFF.